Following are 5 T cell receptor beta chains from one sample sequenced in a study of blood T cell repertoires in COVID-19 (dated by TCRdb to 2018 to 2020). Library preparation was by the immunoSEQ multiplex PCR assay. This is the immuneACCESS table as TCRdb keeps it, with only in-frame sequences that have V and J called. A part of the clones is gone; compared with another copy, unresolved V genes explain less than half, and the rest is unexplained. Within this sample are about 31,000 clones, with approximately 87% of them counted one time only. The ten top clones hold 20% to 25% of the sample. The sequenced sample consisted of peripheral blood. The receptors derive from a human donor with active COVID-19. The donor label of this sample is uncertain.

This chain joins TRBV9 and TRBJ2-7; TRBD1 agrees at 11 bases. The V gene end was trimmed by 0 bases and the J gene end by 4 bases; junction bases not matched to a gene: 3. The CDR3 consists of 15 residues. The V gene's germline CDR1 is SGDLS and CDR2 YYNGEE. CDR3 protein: CASSVGGQGAYEQYF. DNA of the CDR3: TGTGCCAGCAGCGTAGGCGGACAGGGGGCTTACGAGCAGTACTTC.

CDR3 in DNA: TGTGCCAGCTCACCGGGCGGGAGTGGCGAGCAGTACTTC. Translation gives CASSPGGSGEQYF. The chain is built from TRBV18 and TRBJ2-7; 7 bases align to TRBD2. The V segment lost 3 bases and the J segment 6 bases; nucleotides outside the gene matches: 5. Germline V gene lookup returns CDR1 KGHSH and CDR2 LQKENI. The CDR3 is made up of 13 amino acids.

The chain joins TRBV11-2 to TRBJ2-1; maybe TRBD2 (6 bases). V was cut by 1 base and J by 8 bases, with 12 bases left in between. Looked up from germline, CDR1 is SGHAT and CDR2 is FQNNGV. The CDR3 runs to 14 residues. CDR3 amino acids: CASSLGVPGDEQFF. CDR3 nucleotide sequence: TGTGCCAGCAGCTTAGGCGTGCCGGGGGATGAGCAGTTCTTC. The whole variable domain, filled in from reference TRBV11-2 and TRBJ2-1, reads EAGVAQSPRYKIIEKRQSVAFWCNPISGHATLYWYQQILGQGPKLLIQFQNNGVVDDSQLPKDRFSAERLKGVDSTLKIQPAKLEDSAVYLCASSLGVPGDEQFFGPGTRLTVL.

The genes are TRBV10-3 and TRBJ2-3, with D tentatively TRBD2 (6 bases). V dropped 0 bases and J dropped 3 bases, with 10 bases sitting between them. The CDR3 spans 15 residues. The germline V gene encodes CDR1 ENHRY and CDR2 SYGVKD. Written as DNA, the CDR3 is TGTGCCATCAGTGAGTCGTCGGGAGAGACAGATACGCAGTATTTT. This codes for CAISESSGETDTQYF.

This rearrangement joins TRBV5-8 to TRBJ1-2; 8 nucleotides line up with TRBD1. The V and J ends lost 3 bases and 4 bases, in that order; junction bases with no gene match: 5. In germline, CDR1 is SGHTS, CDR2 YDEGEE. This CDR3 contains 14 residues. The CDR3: CASSWSGGSYGYTF. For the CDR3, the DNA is TGTGCCAGCAGCTGGTCAGGGGGCAGCTATGGCTACACCTTC.